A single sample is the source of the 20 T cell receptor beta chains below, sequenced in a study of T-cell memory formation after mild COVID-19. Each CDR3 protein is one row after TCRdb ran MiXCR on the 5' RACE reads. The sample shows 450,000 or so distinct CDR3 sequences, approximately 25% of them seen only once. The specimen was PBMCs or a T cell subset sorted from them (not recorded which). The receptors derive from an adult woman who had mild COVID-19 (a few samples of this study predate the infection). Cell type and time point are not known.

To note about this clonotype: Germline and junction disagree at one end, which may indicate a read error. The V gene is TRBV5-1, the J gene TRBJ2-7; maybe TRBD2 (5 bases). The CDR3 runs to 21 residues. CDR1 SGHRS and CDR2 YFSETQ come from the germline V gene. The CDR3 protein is CASSLSTVGFPGAGSSYEHYF. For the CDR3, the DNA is TGCGCCAGCAGCTTGTCAACAGTCGGTTTCCCGGGTGCTGGGAGCTCCTACGAGCATTACTTC.

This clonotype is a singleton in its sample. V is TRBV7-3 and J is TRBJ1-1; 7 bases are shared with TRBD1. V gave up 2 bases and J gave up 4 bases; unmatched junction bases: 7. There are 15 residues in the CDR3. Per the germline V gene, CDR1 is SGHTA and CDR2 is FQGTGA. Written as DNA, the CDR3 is TGTGCCAGCAGCTTAGAAACAGGGGTTGGCACTGAAGCTTTCTTT. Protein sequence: CASSLETGVGTEAFF.

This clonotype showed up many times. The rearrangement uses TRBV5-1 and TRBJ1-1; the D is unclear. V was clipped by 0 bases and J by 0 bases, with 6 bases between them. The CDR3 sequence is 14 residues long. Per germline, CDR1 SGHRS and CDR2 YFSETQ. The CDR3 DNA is TGCGCCAGCAGCTTGGGCCCTTTGAACACTGAAGCTTTCTTT. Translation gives CASSLGPLNTEAFF.

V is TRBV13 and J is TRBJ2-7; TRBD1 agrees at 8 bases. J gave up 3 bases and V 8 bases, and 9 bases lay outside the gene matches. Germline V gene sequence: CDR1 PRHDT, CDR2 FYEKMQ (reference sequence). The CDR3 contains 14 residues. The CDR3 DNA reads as TGTGCCAGCGGGGCAAAACAGGGGGACTACGAGCAGTACTTC. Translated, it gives CASGAKQGDYEQYF.

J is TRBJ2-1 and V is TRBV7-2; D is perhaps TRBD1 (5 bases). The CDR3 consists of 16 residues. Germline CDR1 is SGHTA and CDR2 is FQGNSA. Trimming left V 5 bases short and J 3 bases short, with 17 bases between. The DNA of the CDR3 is TGTGCCAGCAGCCCCCCCGGGCGGACACTCTACAATGAGCAGTTCTTC. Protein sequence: CASSPPGRTLYNEQFF.

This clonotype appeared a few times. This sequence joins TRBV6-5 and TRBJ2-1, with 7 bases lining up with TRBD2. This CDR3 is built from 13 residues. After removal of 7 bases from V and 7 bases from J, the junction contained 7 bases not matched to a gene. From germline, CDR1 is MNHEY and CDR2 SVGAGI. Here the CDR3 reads CASTEREWNEQFF. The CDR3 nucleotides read TGTGCCAGCACGGAGCGGGAATGGAATGAGCAGTTCTTC.

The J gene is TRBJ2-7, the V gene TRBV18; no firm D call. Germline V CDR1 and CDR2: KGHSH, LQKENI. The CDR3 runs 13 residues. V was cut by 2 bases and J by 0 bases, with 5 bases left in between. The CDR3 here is CASSPSLSYEQYF. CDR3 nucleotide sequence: TGTGCCAGCTCACCATCCCTCTCCTACGAGCAGTACTTC.

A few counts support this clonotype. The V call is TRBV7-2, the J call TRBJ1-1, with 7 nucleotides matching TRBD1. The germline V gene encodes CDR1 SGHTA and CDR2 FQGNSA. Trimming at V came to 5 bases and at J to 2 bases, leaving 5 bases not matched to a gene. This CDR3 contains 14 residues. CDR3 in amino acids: CASSPTGSNTEAFF. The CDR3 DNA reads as TGTGCCAGCAGCCCGACAGGGAGTAACACTGAAGCTTTCTTT.

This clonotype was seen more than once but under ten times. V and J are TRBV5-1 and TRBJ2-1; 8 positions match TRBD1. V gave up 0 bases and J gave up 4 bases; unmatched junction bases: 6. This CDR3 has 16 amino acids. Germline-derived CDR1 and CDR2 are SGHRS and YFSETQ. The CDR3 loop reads CASSLGLTGDYNEQFF. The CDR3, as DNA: TGCGCCAGCAGCTTGGGACTGACAGGGGATTACAATGAGCAGTTCTTC. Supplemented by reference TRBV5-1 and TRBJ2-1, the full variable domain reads KAGVTQTPRYLIKTRGQQVTLSCSPISGHRSVSWYQQTPGQGLQFLFEYFSETQRNKGNFPGRFSGRQFSNSRSEMNVSTLELGDSALYLCASSLGLTGDYNEQFFGPGTRLTVL.

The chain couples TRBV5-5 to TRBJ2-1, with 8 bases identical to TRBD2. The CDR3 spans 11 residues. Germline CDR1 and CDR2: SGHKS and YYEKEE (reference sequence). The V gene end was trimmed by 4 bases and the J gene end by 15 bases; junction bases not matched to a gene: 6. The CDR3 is CASSLTGTRFF. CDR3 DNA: TGTGCCAGCAGCCTCACCGGGACTAGGTTCTTC.

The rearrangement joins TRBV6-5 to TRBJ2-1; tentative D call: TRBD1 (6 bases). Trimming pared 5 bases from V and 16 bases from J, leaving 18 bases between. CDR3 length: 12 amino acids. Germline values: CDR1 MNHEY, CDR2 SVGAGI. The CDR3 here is CASSQQGPVGFF. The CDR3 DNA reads TGTGCCAGCAGTCAACAGGGCCCGGTGGGCTTCTTC.

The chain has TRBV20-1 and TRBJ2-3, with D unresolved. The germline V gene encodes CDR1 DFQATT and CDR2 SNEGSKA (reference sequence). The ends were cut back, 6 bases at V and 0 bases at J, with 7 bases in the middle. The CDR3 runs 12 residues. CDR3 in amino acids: CSADPSTDTQYF. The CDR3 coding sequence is TGCAGTGCGGACCCTAGCACAGATACGCAGTATTTT.

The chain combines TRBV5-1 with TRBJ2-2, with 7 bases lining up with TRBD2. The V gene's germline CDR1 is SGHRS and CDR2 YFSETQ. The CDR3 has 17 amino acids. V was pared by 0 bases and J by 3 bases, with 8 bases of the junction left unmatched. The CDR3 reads CASSLAVGGGHTGELFF. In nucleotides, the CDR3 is TGCGCCAGCAGCTTGGCCGTTGGCGGGGGACACACCGGGGAGCTGTTTTTT.

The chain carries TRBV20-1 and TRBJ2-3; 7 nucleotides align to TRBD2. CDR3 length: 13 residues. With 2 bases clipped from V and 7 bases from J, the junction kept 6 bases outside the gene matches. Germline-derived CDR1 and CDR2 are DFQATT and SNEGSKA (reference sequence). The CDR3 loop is CSARSAGVNTQYF. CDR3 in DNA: TGCAGTGCTAGATCGGCGGGGGTGAATACGCAGTATTTT.

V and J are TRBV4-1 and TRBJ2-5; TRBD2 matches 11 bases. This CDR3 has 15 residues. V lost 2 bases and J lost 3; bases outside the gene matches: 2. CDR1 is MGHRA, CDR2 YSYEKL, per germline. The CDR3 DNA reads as TGCGCCAGCAGCCAATTGGGACTAGCGGAAGAGACCCAGTACTTC. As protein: CASSQLGLAEETQYF.

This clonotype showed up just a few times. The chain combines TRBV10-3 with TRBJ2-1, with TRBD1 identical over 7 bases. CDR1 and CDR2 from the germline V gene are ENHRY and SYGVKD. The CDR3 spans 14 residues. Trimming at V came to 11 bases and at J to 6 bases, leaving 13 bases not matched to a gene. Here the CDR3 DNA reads TGTGCCTCCAAGGAGACAGGGTCCCGCAATGAGCAGTTCTTC. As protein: CASKETGSRNEQFF.

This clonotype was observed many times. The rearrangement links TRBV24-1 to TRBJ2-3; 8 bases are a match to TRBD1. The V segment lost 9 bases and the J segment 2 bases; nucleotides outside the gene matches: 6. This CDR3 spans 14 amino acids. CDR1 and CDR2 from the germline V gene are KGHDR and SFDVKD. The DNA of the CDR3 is TGTGCCACCCGACAGGGGCAGTTCACAGATACGCAGTATTTT. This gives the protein CATRQGQFTDTQYF.

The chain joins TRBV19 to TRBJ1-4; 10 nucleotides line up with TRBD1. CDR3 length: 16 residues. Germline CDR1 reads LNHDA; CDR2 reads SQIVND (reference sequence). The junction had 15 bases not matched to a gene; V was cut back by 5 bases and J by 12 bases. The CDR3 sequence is CASSVDRGIYENELFF. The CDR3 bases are TGTGCCAGTAGTGTGGACAGGGGGATCTATGAAAATGAACTGTTTTTT.

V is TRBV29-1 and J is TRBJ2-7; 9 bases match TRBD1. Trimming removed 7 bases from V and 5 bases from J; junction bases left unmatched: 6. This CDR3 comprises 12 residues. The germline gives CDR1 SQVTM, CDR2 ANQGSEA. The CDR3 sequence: CSGGTGYNEQYF. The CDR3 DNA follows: TGCAGCGGAGGGACAGGGTACAACGAGCAGTACTTC.

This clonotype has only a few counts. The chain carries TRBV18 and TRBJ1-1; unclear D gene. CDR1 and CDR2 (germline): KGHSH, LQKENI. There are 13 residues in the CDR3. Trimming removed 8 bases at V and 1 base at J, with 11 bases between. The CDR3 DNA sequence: TGTGCCAGCGCCACGGAGGGGAACACTGAAGCTTTCTTT. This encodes CASATEGNTEAFF. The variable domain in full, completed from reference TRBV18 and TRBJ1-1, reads NAGVMQNPRHLVRRRGQEARLRCSPMKGHSHVYWYRQLPEEGLKFMVYLQKENIIDESGMPKERFSAEFPKEGPSILRIQQVVRGDSAAYFCASATEGNTEAFFGQGTRLTVV.